The clone carrying this T cell receptor (beta chain) was counted a few times. What it binds is not known. This entry belongs to a study of blood T cells in healthy people across ages. In the study overall: About one barcoded beta molecule per two T cells was the capture yield of template switching.

The CDR3 totals 15 residues. From germline, CDR1 is MNHNY and CDR2 SVGAGI (reference sequence). Primed by a sample-barcoded 5' primer and a J-beta primer mix, a second PCR proceeded for 7 to 11 cycles. TCRdb re-derived calls from the 5' RACE reads in MiXCR, one entry per CDR3 protein. The sample lists some 750,000 distinct CDR3 sequences, 20% to 25% occurring once. Study-wide results and caveats: Roughly linearly, TCR beta diversity per million T cells fell as age increased. Investigators treated diversity estimates from one million T cells as underestimates.

The TCR sequence derives from a man aged 65 to 79 in good health. The chain carries TRBV6-6 and TRBJ2-1; no definite D call. The closer fit of TRBJ2-7 to the DNA end suggests the J call may be wrong. The material sequenced was blood. The CDR3 loop reads CASSYPESGRCEQYF. The CDR3 DNA reads TGTGCCAGCAGTTACCCCGAAAGTGGACGGTGCGAGCAGTACTTC.